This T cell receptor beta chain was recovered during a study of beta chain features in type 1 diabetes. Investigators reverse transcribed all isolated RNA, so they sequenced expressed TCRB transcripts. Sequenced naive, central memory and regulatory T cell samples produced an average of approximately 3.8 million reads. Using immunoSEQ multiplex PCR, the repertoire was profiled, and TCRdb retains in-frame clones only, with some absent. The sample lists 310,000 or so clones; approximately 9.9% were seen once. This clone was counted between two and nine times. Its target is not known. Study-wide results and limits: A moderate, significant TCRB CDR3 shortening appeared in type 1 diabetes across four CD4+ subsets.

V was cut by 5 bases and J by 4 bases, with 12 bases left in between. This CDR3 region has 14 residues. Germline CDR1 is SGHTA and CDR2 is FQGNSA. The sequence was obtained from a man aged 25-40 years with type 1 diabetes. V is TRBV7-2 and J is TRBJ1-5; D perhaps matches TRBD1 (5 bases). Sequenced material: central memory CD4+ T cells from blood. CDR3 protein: CASSQGGANQPQHF. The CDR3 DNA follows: TGTGCCAGCAGCCAAGGAGGGGCAAATCAGCCCCAGCATTTT.